This T cell receptor beta chain emerged from a study of CD8+ T cells in alopecia areata. V dropped 4 bases and J dropped 7 bases, with 17 bases sitting between them. The germline CDR1 and CDR2 sequences are SGHTA and FQGTGA. The CDR3 contains 16 residues. General study results and limits: Just one nonresponder means the tie between baseline CD8+ expansion and response stays uncertain. Sequences from scalp samples also cover resident alphabeta T cells of normal skin.

The sequencing template was cDNA reverse transcribed from extracted RNA. TCRdb keeps only in-frame clones here, not all; method: immunoSEQ multiplex PCR. Of some 220,000 clones detected, about 58% appear once; the ten largest clones hold 1.6%. Indicated treatment: oral pan-JAK inhibitor, 5-10 mg twice daily. Concerning this clone itself: Its antigen is unidentified.

This clonotype was obtained from a human donor with alopecia areata. The J gene is TRBJ1-6, the V gene TRBV7-3; TRBD1 might be the D (6 bases). The sequences come from CD4+ T cells sorted from blood, collected at week 4, from a patient treated with tofacitinib. The CDR3 nucleotides are TGTGCCAGCAGCTCCGGGGGCAGGACGGTAAATTCACCCCTCCACTTT. Its translation is CASSSGGRTVNSPLHF.